The 23 T cell receptor beta chains presented below share a single source sample, sequenced in a study of shared clonotypes between healthy human individuals. The table came from immunoSEQ multiplex PCR; TCRdb's copy has only in-frame clones and leaves some out. The sample lists about 1.1 million clones, around 78% occurring once. The specimen was memory CD4+ T cells from PBMCs. Subset specified: CD45RA-negative fraction. Receptor source: a young man in good health. Some clones in this sample may be carry-over from other donors' samples.

The J gene is TRBJ1-2, the V gene TRBV6-4; no clear D gene. Germline CDR1 reads MRHNA; CDR2 reads SNTAGT. The CDR3 length is 15 residues. The V gene lost 6 bases and the J gene lost 3 bases, with 17 bases spanning the gap. The CDR3 DNA reads as TGTGCCAGCAGGAGGGCCCACGGGCCGGACTATGGCTACACCTTC. Protein sequence: CASRRAHGPDYGYTF.

This chain joins TRBV19 and TRBJ1-5; TRBD1 matches at 9 bases. Losses at the gene ends were 3 bases for V and 4 bases for J; bases not matched to a gene: 4. The CDR3 is made up of 15 amino acids. Germline V lookup: CDR1 LNHDA, CDR2 SQIVND (reference sequence). In nucleotides, the CDR3 is TGTGCCAGTAGTATCCCGGACAGGGGAAATCAGCCCCAGCATTTT. It yields the protein CASSIPDRGNQPQHF.

This clone was observed many times. The rearrangement joins TRBV15 to TRBJ2-7, with a weak D call TRBD1 (5 bases). V gave up 1 base and J gave up 3 bases, with 10 bases separating them. Germline V CDR1 and CDR2: LNHNV, YYDKDF (reference sequence). The CDR3 runs 14 residues. Written as DNA, the CDR3 is TGTGCCACCAGCAGAGCAGGTCAGGGCTACGAGCAGTACTTC. Encoded protein: CATSRAGQGYEQYF. Full variable domain (remainder filled in from reference TRBV15 and TRBJ2-7): DAMVIQNPRYQVTQFGKPVTLSCSQTLNHNVMYWYQQKSSQAPKLLFHYYDKDFNNEADTPDNFQSRRPNTSFCFLDIRSPGLGDTAMYLCATSRAGQGYEQYFGPGTRLTVT.

The CDR3 DNA is TGTGCCAGCACAGTTTCACAAAACACTGAAGCTTTCTTT. Translating gives CASTVSQNTEAFF. The V gene is TRBV28, the J gene TRBJ1-1, with D uncertain. With 7 bases removed from V and 2 bases from J, the gap between germline ends came to 11 bases. Germline V gives CDR1 MDHEN, CDR2 SYDVKM. This CDR3 is built from 13 residues.

V gene TRBV7-2 combines with J gene TRBJ1-1; D is unresolved. The CDR3 runs 14 residues. V dropped 2 bases and J dropped 3 bases, with 10 bases sitting between them. Germline CDR1 SGHTA, CDR2 FQGNSA. Here the CDR3 DNA reads TGTGCCAGCAGCTTATACGGGCGGGACACTGAAGCTTTCTTT. Encoded protein: CASSLYGRDTEAFF. Together with reference TRBV7-2 and TRBJ1-1, the CDR3 gives the full variable domain: GAGVSQSPSNKVTEKGKDVELRCDPISGHTALYWYRQSLGQGLEFLIYFQGNSAPDKSGLPSDRFSAERTGGSVSTLTIQRTQQEDSAVYLCASSLYGRDTEAFFGQGTRLTVV.

This rearrangement joins TRBV2 to TRBJ2-2; D may match TRBD1 or TRBD2 (6 bases each). Germline V lookup: CDR1 SNHLY, CDR2 FYNNEI. The V end was cut by 8 bases, the J end by 7 bases, with 17 bases between. The CDR3 covers 14 residues. CDR3 nucleotides: TGTGCCAGCCTAGGGGGGAGTTTCATCGGGGAGCTGTTTTTT. It specifies CASLGGSFIGELFF.

The rearrangement joins TRBV5-6 to TRBJ2-7; TRBD2 matches 9 bases. Germline values: CDR1 SGHDT, CDR2 YYEEEE. Unmatched junction bases numbered 4, after V lost 0 bases and J lost 6 bases. The CDR3 loop spans 14 amino acids. CDR3 sequence reads: CASSLGLREGEQYF. Written as DNA, the CDR3 is TGTGCCAGCAGCTTGGGATTGCGGGAGGGCGAGCAGTACTTC.

The V gene is TRBV10-3, the J gene TRBJ2-1, with TRBD2 as a possible D gene (7 bases). The CDR3 extends over 15 amino acids. Germline CDR1 ENHRY, CDR2 SYGVKD. Trimming pared 8 bases from V and 4 bases from J, leaving 18 bases between. The CDR3, as DNA: TGTGCCATCGAAAGCGGGGAGGGGGGTTACAATGAGCAGTTCTTC. It translates to CAIESGEGGYNEQFF.

The genes are TRBV28 and TRBJ1-2; D unresolved. CDR1 and CDR2 (germline): MDHEN, SYDVKM. The CDR3 spans 15 residues. Between the trimmed V and J ends, which lost 2 bases and 4 bases, there was a span of 14 bases. The CDR3 nucleotides are TGTGCCAGCAGTTTAAACTCCTACGGTGGCTATGGCTACACCTTC. It specifies CASSLNSYGGYGYTF.

The chain links TRBV15 to TRBJ1-5, with TRBD1 matching over 7 bases. The CDR3 loop spans 16 amino acids. The V segment lost 0 bases and the J segment 1 base; nucleotides outside the gene matches: 3. Germline CDR1 is LNHNV and CDR2 is YYDKDF (reference sequence). The CDR3 DNA reads TGTGCCACCAGCAGAGAGGGCAGGGGGAGCAATCAGCCCCAGCATTTT. Its protein product is CATSREGRGSNQPQHF.

This clone was observed a few times. The rearrangement links TRBV7-3 to TRBJ2-1; 8 bases are shared with TRBD2. This CDR3 has 16 residues. Germline lookup yields CDR1 SGHTA and CDR2 FQGTGA. The V segment lost 5 bases and the J segment 7 bases; nucleotides outside the gene matches: 13. The DNA for the CDR3 is TGTGCCAGCAGCCCCGAGATTAAGTTAGCGGGAAATGAGCAGTTCTTC. Translation: CASSPEIKLAGNEQFF.

This sequence joins TRBV6-6 and TRBJ1-1; 7 bases are a match to TRBD1. V lost 6 bases, J lost 4 bases, and 8 bases stayed unmatched. CDR1 and CDR2 (germline): MNHNY, SVGAGI (reference sequence). This CDR3 has 14 amino acids. Written as DNA, the CDR3 is TGTGCCAGCAGAGACAGGGTCGTTAGCACTGAAGCTTTCTTT. Amino acids: CASRDRVVSTEAFF.

The genes are TRBV7-2 and TRBJ1-2; the match to TRBD1 covers 8 bases. This CDR3 spans 15 amino acids. Germline V gene data show CDR1 as SGHTA and CDR2 as FQGNSA. V dropped 7 bases and J dropped 4; count of bases not matched to a gene: 11. As DNA, the CDR3 is TGTGCCAGCAATCCCCAGGGGGCGCGACGCTATGGCTACACCTTC. As protein: CASNPQGARRYGYTF.

V usage is TRBV15 and J usage is TRBJ1-1; no firm D call. The V end lost 7 bases, the J end lost 4 bases, and 13 bases lay between the germline ends. Germline lookup yields CDR1 LNHNV and CDR2 YYDKDF (reference sequence). The CDR3 is made up of 13 amino acids. The CDR3 is CATTQRRGTEAFF. Here the CDR3 DNA reads TGTGCCACCACCCAAAGGCGGGGCACTGAAGCTTTCTTT.

The DNA of the CDR3 is TGTGCCAGCCTGGGGCGTCTGGGGAGGTCCCAAGAGACCCAGTACTTC. Amino acids: CASLGRLGRSQETQYF. V usage is TRBV28 and J usage is TRBJ2-5; possibly TRBD2 for D (6 bases). Trimming pared 8 bases from V and 1 base from J, leaving 20 bases between. The CDR3 is made up of 16 amino acids. Germline V gene data show CDR1 as MDHEN and CDR2 as SYDVKM.

The chain has TRBV18 and TRBJ2-3, with 10 nucleotides matching TRBD1. CDR1 is KGHSH, CDR2 LQKENI, per germline. This CDR3 is built from 17 residues. J was trimmed by 6 bases and V by 4 bases; bases with no gene match: 13. The CDR3 sequence is CASSRSNSGTGDDTQYF. The CDR3 nucleotides are TGTGCCAGCTCACGATCAAACTCCGGGACAGGGGATGATACGCAGTATTTT. Drawing the rest from reference TRBV18 and TRBJ2-3, the complete variable domain is NAGVMQNPRHLVRRRGQEARLRCSPMKGHSHVYWYRQLPEEGLKFMVYLQKENIIDESGMPKERFSAEFPKEGPSILRIQQVVRGDSAAYFCASSRSNSGTGDDTQYFGPGTRLTVL.

On this clone: Other DNA sequences from this sample encode an identical CDR3 as well. V usage is TRBV9 and J usage is TRBJ1-5; D remains unclear. V was shortened by 0 bases and J by 4 bases, with 8 bases between the two germline ends. The germline gives CDR1 SGDLS, CDR2 YYNGEE. The CDR3 is 14 amino acids. CDR3 residues: CASSVGGRNQPQHF. CDR3 nucleotides: TGTGCCAGCAGCGTAGGGGGAAGAAATCAGCCCCAGCATTTT.

This chain's CDR3 is CASSLTGAQETQYF. The CDR3 DNA follows: TGTGCCAGCAGCTTAACCGGGGCCCAAGAGACCCAGTACTTC. This chain links TRBV7-3 with TRBJ2-5; D assignment may be TRBD1 or TRBD2 (5 bases each). The CDR3 runs 14 residues. The V and J ends lost 0 bases and 1 base respectively, with 6 bases between them. Germline V CDR1 and CDR2: SGHTA, FQGTGA.

The chain links TRBV7-6 to TRBJ2-1; 7 bases are shared with TRBD1. The CDR3 has 13 residues. Germline assignment: CDR1 SGHVS and CDR2 FNYEAQ. With V trimmed by 4 bases and J by 6 bases, 3 bases remained unmatched. CDR3 nucleotides: TGTGCCAGCAGCTCCAACAGGGGCAATGAGCAGTTCTTC. Protein product: CASSSNRGNEQFF.

J is TRBJ2-2 and V is TRBV30; the D is unclear. The V gene's germline CDR1 is GTSNPN and CDR2 SVGIG (reference sequence). Between the trimmed V and J ends, which lost 0 bases and 0 bases, there was a span of 5 bases. The CDR3 covers 14 residues. CDR3: CAWSVGPNTGELFF. CDR3 in DNA: TGTGCCTGGAGTGTCGGACCGAACACCGGGGAGCTGTTTTTT.

Concerning this clone: Since a much larger clone is just one base distant, this may be a read error. The sample has other DNA sequences that encode this CDR3 too. The V gene is TRBV18, the J gene TRBJ1-1; tentatively, D is TRBD1 (5 bases). The CDR3 length is 14 residues. The V gene's germline CDR1 is KGHSH and CDR2 LQKENI. CDR3 DNA sequence: TGTGCCAGTTCACCGGCGGGGCAGGAGACTGAAGCTTTCTTT. Its translation: CASSPAGQETEAFF.

The rearrangement joins TRBV4-2 to TRBJ1-2; tentatively, D is TRBD1 (5 bases). V was pared by 1 base and J by 7 bases, with 10 bases between. This CDR3 comprises 13 residues. Germline V gene data show CDR1 as LGHNA and CDR2 as YNFKEQ. CDR3 sequence reads: CASSQVSQGGYTF. The CDR3, as DNA: TGTGCCAGCAGCCAAGTTTCGCAGGGTGGCTACACCTTC.

The V call is TRBV7-7, the J call TRBJ2-7; D is perhaps TRBD2 (6 bases). Germline CDR1 SSHAT, CDR2 FNYEAQ (reference sequence). V was pared by 1 base and J by 0 bases, with 13 bases between. The CDR3 runs 16 residues. CDR3 region: CASSLVRDWTSYEQYF. CDR3 nucleotides: TGTGCCAGCAGCTTAGTGCGGGACTGGACCTCCTACGAGCAGTACTTC.